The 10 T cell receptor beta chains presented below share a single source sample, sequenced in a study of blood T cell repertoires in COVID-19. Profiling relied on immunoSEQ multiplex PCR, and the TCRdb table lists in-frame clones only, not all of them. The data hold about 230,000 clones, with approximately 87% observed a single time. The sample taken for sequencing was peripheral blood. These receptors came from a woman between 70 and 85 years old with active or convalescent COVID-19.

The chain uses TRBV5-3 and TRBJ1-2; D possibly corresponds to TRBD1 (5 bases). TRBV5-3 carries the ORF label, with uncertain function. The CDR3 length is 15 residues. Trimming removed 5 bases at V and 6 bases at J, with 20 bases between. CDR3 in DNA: TGTGCCAGAAGAAATCCAGGGTGGTGGTGGGATGGCTACACCTTC. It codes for CARRNPGWWWDGYTF.

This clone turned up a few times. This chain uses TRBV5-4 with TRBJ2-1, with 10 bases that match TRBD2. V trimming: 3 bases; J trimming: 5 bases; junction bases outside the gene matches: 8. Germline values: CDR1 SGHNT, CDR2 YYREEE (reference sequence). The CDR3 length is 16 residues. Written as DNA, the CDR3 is TGTGCCAGCAGCTCATACCTAGCGGGGGTTAACAATGAGCAGTTCTTC. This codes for CASSSYLAGVNNEQFF. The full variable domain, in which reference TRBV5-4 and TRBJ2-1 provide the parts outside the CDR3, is ETGVTQSPTHLIKTRGQQVTLRCSSQSGHNTVSWYQQALGQGPQFIFQYYREEENGRGNFPPRFSGLQFPNYSSELNVNALELDDSALYLCASSSYLAGVNNEQFFGPGTRLTVL.

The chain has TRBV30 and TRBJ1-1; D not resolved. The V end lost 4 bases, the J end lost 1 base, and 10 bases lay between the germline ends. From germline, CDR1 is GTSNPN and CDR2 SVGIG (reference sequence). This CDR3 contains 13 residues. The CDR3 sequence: CAWNWQANTEAFF. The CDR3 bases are TGTGCCTGGAATTGGCAGGCGAACACTGAAGCTTTCTTT.

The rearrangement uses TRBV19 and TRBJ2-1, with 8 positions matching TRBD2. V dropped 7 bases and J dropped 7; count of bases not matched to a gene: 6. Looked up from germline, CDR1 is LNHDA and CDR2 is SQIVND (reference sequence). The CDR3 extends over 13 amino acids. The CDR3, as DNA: TGTGCCAGTAATGAACGCGGGAGGAATGAGCAGTTCTTC. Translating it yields CASNERGRNEQFF.

CDR3 sequence (DNA): TGCAGCGTTACAGGGGACGATGTGGAGACCCAGTACTTC. It codes for CSVTGDDVETQYF. The chain uses TRBV29-1 and TRBJ2-5; 7 positions match TRBD1. There are 13 residues in the CDR3. Germline trimming cut 5 bases from V and 5 bases from J; bases unmatched to any gene: 8. The V gene's germline CDR1 is SQVTM and CDR2 ANQGSEA.

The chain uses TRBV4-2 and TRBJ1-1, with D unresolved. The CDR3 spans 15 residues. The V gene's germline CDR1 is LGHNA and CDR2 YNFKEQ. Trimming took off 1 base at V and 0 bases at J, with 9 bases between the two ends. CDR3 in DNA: TGTGCCAGCAGCCAAGTAACAGACATGAACACTGAAGCTTTCTTT. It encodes CASSQVTDMNTEAFF.

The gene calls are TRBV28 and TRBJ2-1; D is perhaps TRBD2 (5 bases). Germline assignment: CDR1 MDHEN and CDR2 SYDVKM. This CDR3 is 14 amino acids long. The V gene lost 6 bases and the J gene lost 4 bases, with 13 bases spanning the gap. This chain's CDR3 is CASSGRRGYNEQFF. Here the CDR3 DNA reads TGTGCCAGCAGCGGGCGCCGCGGGTACAATGAGCAGTTCTTC.

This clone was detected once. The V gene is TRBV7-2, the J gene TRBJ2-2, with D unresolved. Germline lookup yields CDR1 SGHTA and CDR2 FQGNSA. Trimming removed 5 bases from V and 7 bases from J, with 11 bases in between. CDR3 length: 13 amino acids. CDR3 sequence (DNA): TGTGCCAGCAGCCCCCAATTGAGCGGGGAGCTGTTTTTT. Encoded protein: CASSPQLSGELFF. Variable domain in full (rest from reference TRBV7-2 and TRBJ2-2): GAGVSQSPSNKVTEKGKDVELRCDPISGHTALYWYRQSLGQGLEFLIYFQGNSAPDKSGLPSDRFSAERTGGSVSTLTIQRTQQEDSAVYLCASSPQLSGELFFGEGSRLTVL.

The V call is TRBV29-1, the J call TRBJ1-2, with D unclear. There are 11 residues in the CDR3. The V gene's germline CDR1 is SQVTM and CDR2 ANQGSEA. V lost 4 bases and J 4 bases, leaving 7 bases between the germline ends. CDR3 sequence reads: CSVGSSYGYTF. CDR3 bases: TGCAGCGTTGGATCGAGCTATGGCTACACCTTC.

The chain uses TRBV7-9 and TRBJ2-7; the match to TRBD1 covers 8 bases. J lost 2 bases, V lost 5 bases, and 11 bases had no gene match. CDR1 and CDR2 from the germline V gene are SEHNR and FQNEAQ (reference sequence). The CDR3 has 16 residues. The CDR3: CASSLSRTGRTYEQYF. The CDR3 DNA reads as TGTGCCAGCAGCCTTTCCAGGACAGGGAGGACCTACGAGCAGTACTTC.